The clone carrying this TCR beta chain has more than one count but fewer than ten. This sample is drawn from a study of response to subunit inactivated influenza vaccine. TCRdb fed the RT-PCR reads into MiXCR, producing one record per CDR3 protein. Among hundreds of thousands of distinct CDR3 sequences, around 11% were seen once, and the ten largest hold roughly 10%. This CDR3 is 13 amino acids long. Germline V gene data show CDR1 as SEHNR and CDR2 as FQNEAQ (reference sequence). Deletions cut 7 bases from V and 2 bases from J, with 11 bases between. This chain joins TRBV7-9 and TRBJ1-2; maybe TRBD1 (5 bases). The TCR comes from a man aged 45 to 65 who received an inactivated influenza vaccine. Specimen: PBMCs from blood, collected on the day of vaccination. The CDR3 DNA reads TGTGCCAGCACCGGGACCGCGAACTATGGCTACACCTTC. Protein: CASTGTANYGYTF.